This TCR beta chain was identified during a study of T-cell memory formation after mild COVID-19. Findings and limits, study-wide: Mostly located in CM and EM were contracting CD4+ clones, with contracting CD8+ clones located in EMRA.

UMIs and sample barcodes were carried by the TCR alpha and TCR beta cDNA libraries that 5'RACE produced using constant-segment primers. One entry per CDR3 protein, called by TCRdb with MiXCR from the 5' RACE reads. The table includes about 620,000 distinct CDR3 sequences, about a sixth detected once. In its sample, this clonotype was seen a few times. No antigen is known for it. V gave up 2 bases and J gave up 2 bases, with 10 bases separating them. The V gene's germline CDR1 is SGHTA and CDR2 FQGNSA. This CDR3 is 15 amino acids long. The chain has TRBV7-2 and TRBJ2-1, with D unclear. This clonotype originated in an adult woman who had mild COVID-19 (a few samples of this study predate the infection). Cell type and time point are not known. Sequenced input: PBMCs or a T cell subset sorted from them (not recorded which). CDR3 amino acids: CASSLRSEPYNEQFF. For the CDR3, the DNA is TGTGCCAGCAGCTTACGAAGCGAGCCCTACAATGAGCAGTTCTTC.